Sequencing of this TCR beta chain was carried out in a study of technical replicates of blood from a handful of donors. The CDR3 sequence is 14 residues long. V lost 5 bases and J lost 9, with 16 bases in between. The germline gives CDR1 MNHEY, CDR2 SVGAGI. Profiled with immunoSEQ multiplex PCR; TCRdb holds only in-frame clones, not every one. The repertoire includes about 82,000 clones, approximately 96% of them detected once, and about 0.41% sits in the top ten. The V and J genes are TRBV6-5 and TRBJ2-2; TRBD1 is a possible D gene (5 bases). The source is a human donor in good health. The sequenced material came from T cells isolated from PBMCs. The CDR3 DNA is TGTGCCAGCAGTATAGTCCAGGGTGATTGGGAGCTGTTTTTT. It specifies CASSIVQGDWELFF.